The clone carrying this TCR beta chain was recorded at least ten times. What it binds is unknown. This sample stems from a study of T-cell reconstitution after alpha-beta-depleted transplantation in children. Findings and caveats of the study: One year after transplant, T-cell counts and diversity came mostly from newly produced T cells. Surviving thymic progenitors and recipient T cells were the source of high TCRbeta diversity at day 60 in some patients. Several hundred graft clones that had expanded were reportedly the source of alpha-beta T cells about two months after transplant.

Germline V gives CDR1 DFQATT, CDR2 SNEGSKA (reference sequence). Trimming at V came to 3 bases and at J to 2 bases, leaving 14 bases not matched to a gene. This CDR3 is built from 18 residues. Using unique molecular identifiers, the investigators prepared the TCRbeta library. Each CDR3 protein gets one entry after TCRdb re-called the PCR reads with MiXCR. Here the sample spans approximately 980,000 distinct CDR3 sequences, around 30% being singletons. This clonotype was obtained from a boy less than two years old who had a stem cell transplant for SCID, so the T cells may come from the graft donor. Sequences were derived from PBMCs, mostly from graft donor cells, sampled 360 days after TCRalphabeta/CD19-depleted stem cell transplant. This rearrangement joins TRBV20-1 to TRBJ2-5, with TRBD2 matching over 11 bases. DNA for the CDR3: TGCAGTGCTAGGATCCTACTAGCGGGGGCCAGCATTCAAGAGACCCAGTACTTC. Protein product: CSARILLAGASIQETQYF.